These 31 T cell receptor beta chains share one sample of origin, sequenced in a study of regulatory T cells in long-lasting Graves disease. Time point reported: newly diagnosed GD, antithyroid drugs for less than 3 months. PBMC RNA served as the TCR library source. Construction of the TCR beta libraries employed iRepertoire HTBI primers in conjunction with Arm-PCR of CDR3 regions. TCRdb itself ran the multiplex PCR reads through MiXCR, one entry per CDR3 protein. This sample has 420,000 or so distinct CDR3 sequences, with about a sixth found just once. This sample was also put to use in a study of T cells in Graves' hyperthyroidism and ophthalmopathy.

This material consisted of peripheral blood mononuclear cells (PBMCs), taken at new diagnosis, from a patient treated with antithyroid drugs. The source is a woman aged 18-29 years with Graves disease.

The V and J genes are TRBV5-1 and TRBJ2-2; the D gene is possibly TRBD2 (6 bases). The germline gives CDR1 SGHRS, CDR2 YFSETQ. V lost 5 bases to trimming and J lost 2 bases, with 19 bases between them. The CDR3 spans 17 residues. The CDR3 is CASRQRGGAENTGELFF. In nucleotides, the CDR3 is TGCGCCAGCAGGCAAAGGGGAGGAGCGGAAAACACCGGGGAGCTGTTTTTT.

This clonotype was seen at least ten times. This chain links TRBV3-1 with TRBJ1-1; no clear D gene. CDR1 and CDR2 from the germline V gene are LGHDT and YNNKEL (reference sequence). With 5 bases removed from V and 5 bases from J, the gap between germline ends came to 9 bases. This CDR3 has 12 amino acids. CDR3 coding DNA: TGTGCCAGCAGCTCCCGGGAGACTGAAGCTTTCTTT. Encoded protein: CASSSRETEAFF. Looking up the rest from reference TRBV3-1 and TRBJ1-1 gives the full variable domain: DTAVSQTPKYLVTQMGNDKSIKCEQNLGHDTMYWYKQDSKKFLKIMFSYNNKELIINETVPNRFSPKSPDKAHLNLHINSLELGDSAVYFCASSSRETEAFFGQGTRLTVV.

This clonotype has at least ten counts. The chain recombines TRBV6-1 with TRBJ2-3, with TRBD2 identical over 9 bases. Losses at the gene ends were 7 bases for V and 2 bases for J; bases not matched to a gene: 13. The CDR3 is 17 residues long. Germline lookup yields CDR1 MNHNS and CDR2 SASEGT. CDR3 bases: TGTGCCAGCAATCAACCTGGGCTAGCGGGACTCACAGATACGCAGTATTTT. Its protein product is CASNQPGLAGLTDTQYF.

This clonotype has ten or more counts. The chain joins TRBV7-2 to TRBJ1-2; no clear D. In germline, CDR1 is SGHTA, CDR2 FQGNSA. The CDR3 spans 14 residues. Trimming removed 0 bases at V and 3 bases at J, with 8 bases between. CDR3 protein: CASSLASRDYGYTF. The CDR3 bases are TGTGCCAGCAGCTTAGCGAGTAGGGACTATGGCTACACCTTC.

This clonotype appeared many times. The CDR3 here is CASSKTGGRETQYF. The DNA for the CDR3 is TGTGCCAGCAGCAAGACAGGGGGCAGGGAGACCCAGTACTTC. J is TRBJ2-5 and V is TRBV28; TRBD1 aligns across 10 bases. After removal of 6 bases from V and 5 bases from J, the junction contained 6 bases not matched to a gene. The germline V gene has CDR1 MDHEN and CDR2 SYDVKM. The CDR3 runs to 14 residues.

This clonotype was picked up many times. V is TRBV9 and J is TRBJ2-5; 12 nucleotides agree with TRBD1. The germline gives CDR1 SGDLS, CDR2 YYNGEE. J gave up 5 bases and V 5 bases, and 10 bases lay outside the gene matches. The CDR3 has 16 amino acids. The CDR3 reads CASSQPGQGAGETQYF. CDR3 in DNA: TGTGCCAGCAGTCAACCGGGACAGGGGGCTGGTGAGACCCAGTACTTC. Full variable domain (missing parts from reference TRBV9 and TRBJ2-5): DSGVTQTPKHLITATGQRVTLRCSPRSGDLSVYWYQQSLDQGLQFLIQYYNGEERAKGNILERFSAQQFPDLHSELNLSSLELGDSALYFCASSQPGQGAGETQYFGPGTRLLVL.

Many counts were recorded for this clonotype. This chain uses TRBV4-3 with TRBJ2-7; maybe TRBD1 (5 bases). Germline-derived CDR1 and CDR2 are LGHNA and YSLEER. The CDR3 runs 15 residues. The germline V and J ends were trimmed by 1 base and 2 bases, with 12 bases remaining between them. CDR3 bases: TGCGCCAGCAGCCAAGGGTCCCAAGGGGCCTACGAGCAGTACTTC. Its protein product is CASSQGSQGAYEQYF.

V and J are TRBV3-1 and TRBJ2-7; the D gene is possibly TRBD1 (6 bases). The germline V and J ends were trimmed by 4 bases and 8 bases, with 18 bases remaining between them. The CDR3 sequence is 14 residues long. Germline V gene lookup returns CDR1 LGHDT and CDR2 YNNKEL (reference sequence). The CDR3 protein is CASSLPGPGVQQYF. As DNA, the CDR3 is TGTGCCAGCAGCCTACCGGGCCCAGGGGTTCAGCAGTACTTC.

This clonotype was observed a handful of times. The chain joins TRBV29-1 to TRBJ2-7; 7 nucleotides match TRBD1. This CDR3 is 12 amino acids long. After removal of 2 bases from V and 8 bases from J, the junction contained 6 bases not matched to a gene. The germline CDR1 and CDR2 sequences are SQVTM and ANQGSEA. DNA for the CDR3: TGCAGCGTTGAATCACAGGGGTACAAGCAGTACTTC. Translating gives CSVESQGYKQYF.

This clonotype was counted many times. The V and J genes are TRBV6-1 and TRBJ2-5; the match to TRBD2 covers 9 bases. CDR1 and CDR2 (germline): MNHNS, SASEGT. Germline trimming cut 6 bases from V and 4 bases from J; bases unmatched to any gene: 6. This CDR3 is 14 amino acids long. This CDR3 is CASSSGLAVETQYF. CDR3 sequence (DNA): TGTGCCAGCAGCTCGGGACTAGCAGTAGAGACCCAGTACTTC.

This CDR3 reads CASMETSGSSYNEQFF. CDR3 DNA: TGTGCCAGTATGGAGACTAGCGGAAGCTCCTACAATGAGCAGTTCTTC. The chain links TRBV19 to TRBJ2-1; 9 bases match TRBD2. The trim removed 7 bases at V and 0 bases at J, leaving 7 bases unmatched. This CDR3 region has 16 residues. The germline CDR1 and CDR2 sequences are LNHDA and SQIVND (reference sequence).

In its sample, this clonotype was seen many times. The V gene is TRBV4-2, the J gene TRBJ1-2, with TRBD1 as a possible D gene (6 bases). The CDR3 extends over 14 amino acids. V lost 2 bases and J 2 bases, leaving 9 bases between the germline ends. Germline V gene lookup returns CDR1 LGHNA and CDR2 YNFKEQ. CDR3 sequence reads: CASSQSDRNYGYTF. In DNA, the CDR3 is TGTGCCAGCAGCCAATCGGACAGAAACTATGGCTACACCTTC.

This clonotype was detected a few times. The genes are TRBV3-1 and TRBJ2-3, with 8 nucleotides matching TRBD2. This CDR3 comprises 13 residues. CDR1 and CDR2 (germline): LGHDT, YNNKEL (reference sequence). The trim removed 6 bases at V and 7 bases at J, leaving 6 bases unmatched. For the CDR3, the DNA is TGTGCCAGCAGAGGGAGACTAGCGTATACGCAGTATTTT. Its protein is CASRGRLAYTQYF.

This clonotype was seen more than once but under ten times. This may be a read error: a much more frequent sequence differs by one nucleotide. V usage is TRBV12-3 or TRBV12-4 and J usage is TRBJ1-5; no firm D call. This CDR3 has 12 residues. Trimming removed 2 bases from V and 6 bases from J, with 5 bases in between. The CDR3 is CASSLWAQPQHF. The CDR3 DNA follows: TGTGCCAGCAGTTTATGGGCTCAGCCCCAGCATTTT.

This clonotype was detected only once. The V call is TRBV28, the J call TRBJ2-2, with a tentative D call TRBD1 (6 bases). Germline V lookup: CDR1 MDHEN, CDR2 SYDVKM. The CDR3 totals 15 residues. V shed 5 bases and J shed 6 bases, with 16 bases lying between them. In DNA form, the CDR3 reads TGTGCCAGCAGTCCCGATTACAGGGTCGCCGGGGAGCTGTTTTTT. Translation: CASSPDYRVAGELFF.

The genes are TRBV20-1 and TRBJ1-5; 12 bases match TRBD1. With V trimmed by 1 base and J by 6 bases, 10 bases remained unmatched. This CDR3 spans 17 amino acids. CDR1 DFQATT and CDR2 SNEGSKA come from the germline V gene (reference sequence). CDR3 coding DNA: TGCAGTGCTAGAGGTTCGGGACAGGGGGCGAGTATTCAGCCCCAGCATTTT. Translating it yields CSARGSGQGASIQPQHF.

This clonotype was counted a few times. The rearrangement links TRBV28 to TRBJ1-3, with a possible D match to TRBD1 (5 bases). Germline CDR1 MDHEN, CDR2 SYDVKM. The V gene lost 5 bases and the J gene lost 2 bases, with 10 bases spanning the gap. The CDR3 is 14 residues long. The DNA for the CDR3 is TGTGCCAGCAGTCCCCCCAGGGCTGGAAACACCATATATTTT. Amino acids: CASSPPRAGNTIYF.

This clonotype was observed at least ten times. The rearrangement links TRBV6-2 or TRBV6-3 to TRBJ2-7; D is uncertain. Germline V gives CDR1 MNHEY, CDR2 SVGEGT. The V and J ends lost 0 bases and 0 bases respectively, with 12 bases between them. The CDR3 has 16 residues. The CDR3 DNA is TGTGCCAGCAGTTACTCGATAGGTGTCAGCTCCTACGAGCAGTACTTC. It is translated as CASSYSIGVSSYEQYF.

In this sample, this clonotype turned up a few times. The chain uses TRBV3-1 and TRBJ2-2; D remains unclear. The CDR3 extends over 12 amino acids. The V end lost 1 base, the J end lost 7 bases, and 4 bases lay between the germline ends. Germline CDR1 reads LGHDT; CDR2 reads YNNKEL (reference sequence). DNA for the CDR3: TGTGCCAGCAGCCAAGTGATCGGGGAGCTGTTTTTT. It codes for CASSQVIGELFF.

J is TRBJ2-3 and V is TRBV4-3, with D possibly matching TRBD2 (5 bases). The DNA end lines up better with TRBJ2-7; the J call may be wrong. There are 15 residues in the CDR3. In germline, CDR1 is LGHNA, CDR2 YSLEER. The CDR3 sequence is CASSQEVREAYEQYF. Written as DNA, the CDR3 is TGCGCCAGCAGCCAAGAAGTTCGGGAAGCCTACGAGCAGTACTTC.

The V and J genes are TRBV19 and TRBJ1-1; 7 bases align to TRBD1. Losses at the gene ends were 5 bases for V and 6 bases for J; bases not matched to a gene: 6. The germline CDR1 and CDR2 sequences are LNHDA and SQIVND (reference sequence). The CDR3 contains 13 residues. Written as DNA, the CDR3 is TGTGCCAGTAGTCAGGACAGGTGGGCTGAAGCTTTCTTT. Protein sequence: CASSQDRWAEAFF. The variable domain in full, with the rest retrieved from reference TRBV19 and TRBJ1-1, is DGGITQSPKYLFRKEGQNVTLSCEQNLNHDAMYWYRQDPGQGLRLIYYSQIVNDFQKGDIAEGYSVSREKKESFPLTVTSAQKNPTAFYLCASSQDRWAEAFFGQGTRLTVV.

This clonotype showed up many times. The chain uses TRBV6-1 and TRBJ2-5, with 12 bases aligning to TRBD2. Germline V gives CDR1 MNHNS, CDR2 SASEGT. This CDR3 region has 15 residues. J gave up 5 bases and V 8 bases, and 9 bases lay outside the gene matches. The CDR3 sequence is CASGRLAGGGETQYF. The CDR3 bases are TGTGCCAGCGGTCGTCTAGCGGGAGGGGGGGAGACCCAGTACTTC.

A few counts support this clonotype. DNA for the CDR3: TGCAGTCTCCGGGCGAGCGGGAGGGCCGGAGGAACAGATACGCAGTATTTT. The encoded protein is CSLRASGRAGGTDTQYF. This chain links TRBV20-1 with TRBJ2-3, with 10 bases that match TRBD2. V trimming: 8 bases; J trimming: 3 bases; junction bases outside the gene matches: 17. There are 17 residues in the CDR3. Germline V gene data show CDR1 as DFQATT and CDR2 as SNEGSKA (reference sequence).

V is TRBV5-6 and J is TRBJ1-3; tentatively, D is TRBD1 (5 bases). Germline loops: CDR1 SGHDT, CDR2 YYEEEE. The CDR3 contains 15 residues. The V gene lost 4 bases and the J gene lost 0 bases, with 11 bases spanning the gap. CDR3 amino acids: CASSRTPSSGNTIYF. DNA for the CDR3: TGTGCCAGCAGCCGGACACCCAGCTCTGGAAACACCATATATTTT.

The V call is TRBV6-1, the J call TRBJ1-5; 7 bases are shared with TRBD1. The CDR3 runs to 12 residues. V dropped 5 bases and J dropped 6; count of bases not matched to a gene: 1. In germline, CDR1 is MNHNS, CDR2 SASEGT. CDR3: CASSQGVQPQHF. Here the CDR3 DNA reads TGTGCCAGCAGTCAGGGGGTTCAGCCCCAGCATTTT.

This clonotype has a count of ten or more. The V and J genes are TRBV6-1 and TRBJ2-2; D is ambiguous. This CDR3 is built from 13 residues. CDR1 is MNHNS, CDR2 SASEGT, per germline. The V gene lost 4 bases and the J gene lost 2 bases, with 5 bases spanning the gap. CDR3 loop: CASSGGNTGELFF. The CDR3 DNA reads TGTGCCAGCAGTGGAGGTAACACCGGGGAGCTGTTTTTT.

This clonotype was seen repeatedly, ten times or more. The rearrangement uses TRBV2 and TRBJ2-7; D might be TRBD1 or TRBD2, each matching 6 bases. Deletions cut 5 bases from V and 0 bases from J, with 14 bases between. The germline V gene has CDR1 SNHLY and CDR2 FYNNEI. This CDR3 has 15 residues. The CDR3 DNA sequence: TGTGCCAGCAGTCCCGAGGGGGGACCCTCCTACGAGCAGTACTTC. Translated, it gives CASSPEGGPSYEQYF. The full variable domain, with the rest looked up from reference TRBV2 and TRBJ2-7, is EPEVTQTPSHQVTQMGQEVILRCVPISNHLYFYWYRQILGQKVEFLVSFYNNEISEKSEIFDDQFSVERPDGSNFTLKIRSTKLEDSAMYFCASSPEGGPSYEQYFGPGTRLTVT.

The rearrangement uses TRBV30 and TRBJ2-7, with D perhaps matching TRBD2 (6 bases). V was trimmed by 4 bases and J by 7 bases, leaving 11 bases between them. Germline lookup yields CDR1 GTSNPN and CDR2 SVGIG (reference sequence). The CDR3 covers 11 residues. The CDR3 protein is CAWKRAGEQYF. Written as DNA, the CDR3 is TGTGCCTGGAAGAGGGCGGGGGAGCAGTACTTC.

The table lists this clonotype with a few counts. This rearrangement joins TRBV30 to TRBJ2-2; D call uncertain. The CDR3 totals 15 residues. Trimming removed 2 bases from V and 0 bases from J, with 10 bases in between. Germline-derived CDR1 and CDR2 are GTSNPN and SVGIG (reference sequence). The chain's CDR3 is CAWSSPETNTGELFF. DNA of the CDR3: TGTGCCTGGAGTTCGCCGGAGACGAACACCGGGGAGCTGTTTTTT.

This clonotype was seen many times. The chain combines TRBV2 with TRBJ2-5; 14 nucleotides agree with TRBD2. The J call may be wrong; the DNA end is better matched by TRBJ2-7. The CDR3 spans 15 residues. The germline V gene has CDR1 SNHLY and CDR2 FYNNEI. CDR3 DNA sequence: TGTGCCAGCAGACCCGGGACTAGCGGGAGTAACGAGCAGTACTTC. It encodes CASRPGTSGSNEQYF.

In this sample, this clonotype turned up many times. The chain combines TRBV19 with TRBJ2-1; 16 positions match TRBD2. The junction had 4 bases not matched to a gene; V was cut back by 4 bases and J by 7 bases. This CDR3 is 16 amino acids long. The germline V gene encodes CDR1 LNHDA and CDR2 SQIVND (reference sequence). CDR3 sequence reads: CASSTAGLAGGNEQFF. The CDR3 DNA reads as TGTGCCAGTAGTACCGCGGGACTAGCGGGAGGGAATGAGCAGTTCTTC.